One sample yielded the 14 T cell receptor beta chains listed below, sequenced in a study of T cells in Graves' hyperthyroidism and ophthalmopathy. Amplification of TCR beta CDR3 regions used RNA as the template. Using the HTBI primer set, a first-round RT-PCR was run on the TCR CDR3. TCRdb re-analysed the multiplex PCR reads in MiXCR, keeping a single row per CDR3 protein. This table has 480,000 or so distinct CDR3 sequences, 46% appearing once. Source material: peripheral blood or thyroid tissue (not recorded which). Receptor source: an adult woman with Graves' disease, either hyperthyroidism or ophthalmopathy (not recorded which).

This clonotype was seen a handful of times. The V gene is TRBV2, the J gene TRBJ1-1; tentative D call: TRBD1 (5 bases). The CDR3 is 11 amino acids. V shed 11 bases and J shed 1 base, with 8 bases lying between them. Looked up from germline, CDR1 is SNHLY and CDR2 is FYNNEI. CDR3: CASGTNTEAFF. The CDR3 coding sequence is TGTGCCTCTGGGACGAACACTGAAGCTTTCTTT.

This clonotype occurred once. This chain uses TRBV10-3 with TRBJ2-6; no clear D. CDR1 and CDR2 from the germline V gene are ENHRY and SYGVKD. CDR3 length equals 13 residues. Trimming pared 6 bases from V and 6 bases from J, leaving 9 bases between. Here the CDR3 reads CAISHEEANVLTF. The CDR3 DNA reads as TGTGCCATCAGCCACGAGGAGGCCAACGTCCTGACTTTC.

This rearrangement joins TRBV10-1 to TRBJ1-1; D is unresolved. CDR3 length: 13 amino acids. V lost 8 bases and J lost 8, with 18 bases in between. CDR1 WNHNN and CDR2 SYGVQD come from the germline V gene (reference sequence). The CDR3 DNA follows: TGCGCCAGCGCTCCGGCCAGAACTGACGAAGCTTTCTTT. Residues: CASAPARTDEAFF.

The chain joins TRBV7-9 to TRBJ2-7, with 8 bases lining up with TRBD2. V lost 2 bases and J lost 2; bases outside the gene matches: 2. The CDR3 is 14 residues long. The V gene's germline CDR1 is SEHNR and CDR2 FQNEAQ (reference sequence). The CDR3, as DNA: TGTGCCAGCAGCTTACGTAGCGGGACCTACGAGCAGTACTTC. This codes for CASSLRSGTYEQYF. The full variable domain, with the rest looked up from reference TRBV7-9 and TRBJ2-7, is DTGVSQNPRHKITKRGQNVTFRCDPISEHNRLYWYRQTLGQGPEFLTYFQNEAQLEKSRLLSDRFSAERPKGSFSTLEIQRTEQGDSAMYLCASSLRSGTYEQYFGPGTRLTVT.

The chain's CDR3 is CASSAPREQGARGYTF. In DNA, the CDR3 is TGTGCCAGCAGTGCTCCCCGGGAGCAGGGGGCGCGGGGCTACACCTTC. J is TRBJ1-2 and V is TRBV25-1; 8 bases match TRBD1. This CDR3 is built from 16 residues. The germline CDR1 and CDR2 sequences are MGHDK and SYGVNS. Losses at the gene ends were 4 bases for V and 8 bases for J; bases not matched to a gene: 15.

This clonotype occurred many times. The chain links TRBV20-1 to TRBJ2-2; D gene uncertain. CDR1 and CDR2 (germline): DFQATT, SNEGSKA (reference sequence). The CDR3 consists of 13 residues. V dropped 3 bases and J dropped 5 bases, with 10 bases sitting between them. The CDR3 region is CSASRAITGELFF. Here the CDR3 DNA reads TGCAGTGCTAGCCGTGCGATTACCGGGGAGCTGTTTTTT.

The chain recombines TRBV20-1 with TRBJ2-5; D may be TRBD1 (5 bases). CDR1 DFQATT and CDR2 SNEGSKA come from the germline V gene (reference sequence). Trimming removed 0 bases at V and 9 bases at J, with 14 bases between. The CDR3 covers 13 residues. The CDR3 here is CSARELGEGAQYF. In nucleotides, the CDR3 is TGCAGTGCTAGAGAGTTAGGGGAAGGGGCCCAGTACTTC.

This clonotype was seen repeatedly, ten times or more. The chain employs TRBV15 and TRBJ1-4; D possibly corresponds to TRBD1 (5 bases). The germline V gene has CDR1 LNHNV and CDR2 YYDKDF (reference sequence). The CDR3 contains 16 residues. Trimming removed 8 bases at V and 7 bases at J, with 23 bases between. The CDR3 reads CATQPSGRGWSEKLFF. The CDR3 DNA reads as TGTGCCACCCAACCCTCAGGGAGGGGATGGAGTGAAAAACTGTTTTTT.

This sequence joins TRBV29-1 and TRBJ2-5, with D perhaps matching TRBD2 (5 bases). V was pared by 4 bases and J by 0 bases, with 9 bases between. Germline V gene sequence: CDR1 SQVTM, CDR2 ANQGSEA. CDR3 size: 13 residues. This CDR3 is CSVGRGNQETQYF. In DNA form, the CDR3 reads TGCAGCGTTGGTCGGGGAAACCAAGAGACCCAGTACTTC.

Regarding this clonotype: An end of the junction differs from the germline gene, which may be a read error. The chain combines TRBV12-3 or TRBV12-4 with TRBJ2-5; D remains ambiguous. This CDR3 has 11 amino acids. The CDR3 region has the DNA TGTGCCGGCAGTTTTATAGAGACCCAGTACTTC. This translates into CAGSFIETQYF.

A few counts support this clonotype. J is TRBJ1-2 and V is TRBV7-8; D is uncertain. Trimming took off 0 bases at V and 3 bases at J, with 8 bases between the two ends. The length of the CDR3 is 14 residues. The V gene's germline CDR1 is SGHVS and CDR2 FQNEAQ. DNA for the CDR3: TGTGCCAGCAGCTTAGCGCGCACAGACTATGGCTACACCTTC. Protein product: CASSLARTDYGYTF.

Of note for this clonotype: The junction departs from the called germline gene at one end, perhaps through a read error. The rearrangement joins TRBV7-9 to TRBJ1-5, with TRBD1 as a possible D gene (5 bases). The CDR3 has 16 amino acids. Germline V gene lookup returns CDR1 SEHNR and CDR2 FQNEAQ (reference sequence). CDR3 nucleotide sequence: TGCGCCAGCAGCCAAGAGGTCGGAGGGGGCAATCAGCCCCAGCATTTT. Protein: CASSQEVGGGNQPQHF.

This clonotype showed up many times. The rearrangement uses TRBV13 and TRBJ2-5; unclear D gene. Germline V gene data show CDR1 as PRHDT and CDR2 as FYEKMQ (reference sequence). V lost 5 bases, J lost 4 bases, and 11 bases lay in between. The CDR3 is 13 residues long. CDR3 sequence reads: CASSAEPPETQYF. The CDR3 bases are TGTGCCAGCAGCGCCGAACCGCCAGAGACCCAGTACTTC.

This clonotype has at least ten counts. CDR3 bases: TGTGCCAGCAGCTTAGTTAACACCGGGGAGCTGTTTTTT. This gives the protein CASSLVNTGELFF. This sequence joins TRBV11-2 and TRBJ2-2; D is uncertain. Between the trimmed V and J ends, which lost 1 base and 2 bases, there was a span of 2 bases. The CDR3 totals 13 residues. Germline-derived CDR1 and CDR2 are SGHAT and FQNNGV.